A selection of T cell receptor beta chains follows, all from one sample in a study of T cells in localized non-small cell lung cancer. Sequenced by immunoSEQ multiplex PCR; TCRdb stores in-frame clones only, minus some. The sample yields 70,000 to 95,000 clones, approximately 90% seen once. The sample here was PBMCs, taken before any cancer treatment. The source is a woman aged 35 to 70 with stage II squamous cell lung carcinoma. The CDR3 runs from the conserved cysteine through the conserved F or W. Each record gives: clone size, J gene, V gene, D gene, CDR3 protein, CDR3 DNA. A D gene is named only where the DNA matches it firmly. Clone size is given for some rows only: seen once, a few or many times, or a class if the clone is expanded.

>.|TRBJ1-2|TRBV29-1|.
CSVPGTAPGLGIYGYTF
TGCAGCGTTCCCGGGACCGCACCCGGATTAGGTATCTATGGCTACACCTTC
>.|TRBJ2-7|TRBV20-1|.
CSAQEGGEQYF
TGCAGTGCCCAGGAAGGGGGCGAGCAGTACTTC
>.|TRBJ1-3|TRBV10-3|.
CAISESGRISGNTIYF
TGTGCCATCAGTGAGTCGGGACGGATCTCTGGAAACACCATATATTTT
>.|TRBJ2-2|TRBV9|TRBD1
CASSEKDRVGNTGELFF
TGTGCCAGCAGCGAAAAAGACAGGGTAGGAAACACCGGGGAGCTGTTTTTT
>.|TRBJ2-1|TRBV19|TRBD2
CASSTAGAPPKNEQFF
TGTGCCAGTAGTACGGCGGGAGCCCCTCCGAAGAATGAGCAGTTCTTC
>.|TRBJ1-4|TRBV6-5|TRBD1
CASSYSTGGANEKLFF
TGTGCCAGCAGTTACTCAACAGGGGGTGCTAATGAAAAACTGTTTTTT
>.|TRBJ1-1|TRBV6-1|.
CASSEVAGSNTEAFF
TGTGCCAGCAGTGAAGTAGCAGGGTCGAACACTGAAGCTTTCTTT
>.|TRBJ1-2|TRBV29-1|.
CSVQSQGNYGYTF
TGCAGCGTTCAAAGCCAGGGGAACTATGGCTACACCTTC
>.|TRBJ1-3|TRBV30|.
CAWSGGNTIYF
TGTGCCTGGAGTGGAGGAAACACCATATATTTT
>.|TRBJ1-1|TRBV5-1|.
CASSLFPLTGHPQF
TGCGCCAGCAGCTTATTTCCGTTGACGGGCCACCCCCAATTT
>.|TRBJ1-1|TRBV25-1|.
CASSASWGTEAFF
TGTGCCAGCAGTGCTTCGTGGGGCACTGAAGCTTTCTTT
>few|TRBJ1-3|TRBV18|.
CASSPEFGNTIYF
TGTGCCAGCTCTCCGGAATTTGGAAACACCATATATTTT
>.|TRBJ1-6|TRBV27|TRBD1
CASGGQGGNSPLHF
TGTGCCAGCGGGGGACAGGGAGGAAATTCACCCCTCCACTTT
>.|TRBJ2-1|TRBV19|.
CASRRGLAGEQFF
TGTGCCAGTAGGAGGGGCCTAGCTGGTGAGCAGTTCTTC
>.|TRBJ2-5|TRBV30|.
CAWSDGGGETQYF
TGTGCCTGGAGTGACGGAGGGGGGGAGACCCAGTACTTC
>.|TRBJ1-3|TRBV15|.
CATREGGPGNTIYF
TGTGCCACCCGGGAGGGGGGACCTGGAAACACCATATATTTT
>.|TRBJ1-5|TRBV6-1|.
CASSDGVNQPQHF
TGTGCCAGCAGTGACGGGGTAAATCAGCCCCAGCATTTT
>.|TRBJ2-1|TRBV28|.
CASSIQYNEQFF
TGTGCCAGCAGCATACAGTACAATGAGCAGTTCTTC
>.|TRBJ1-3|TRBV6-5|.
CASRRRDPGNTIYF
TGTGCCAGCAGGCGCCGGGACCCAGGAAACACCATATATTTT
>.|TRBJ1-1|TRBV5-1|.
CASSLVTGLNTEAFF
TGCGCCAGCAGCTTGGTCACAGGGTTGAACACTGAAGCTTTCTTT
>.|TRBJ1-2|TRBV28|.
CASRPTVNYGYTF
TGTGCCAGCAGACCGACAGTTAACTATGGCTACACCTTC
>.|TRBJ2-5|TRBV2|.
CAGRGGETQYF
TGTGCCGGCAGGGGCGGGGAGACCCAGTACTTC
>.|TRBJ1-4|TRBV6-5|.
CASSYTGSREKLFF
TGTGCCAGCAGTTACACGGGCTCACGGGAAAAACTGTTTTTT
>.|TRBJ2-7|TRBV7-8|.
CASSSPYEQYF
TGTGCCAGCAGCTCCCCCTACGAGCAGTACTTC
>few|TRBJ2-1|TRBV30|TRBD2
CAWSVPETSSGLTYNEQFF
TGTGCCTGGAGTGTACCGGAGACTAGCTCAGGGCTAACCTACAATGAGCAGTTCTTC
>.|TRBJ1-1|TRBV27|.
CASGRNTEAFF
TGTGCCAGCGGCCGGAACACTGAAGCTTTCTTT
>.|TRBJ1-6|TRBV5-6|.
CASSLRAPRGPWALHF
TGTGCCAGCAGCTTGAGGGCCCCGCGGGGACCTTGGGCCCTCCACTTT
>.|TRBJ2-3|TRBV27|.
CASSTLRRTDTQYF
TGTGCCAGCAGTACCCTTAGGAGGACAGATACGCAGTATTTT
>.|TRBJ2-7|TRBV7-9|.
CASSWPQGSASSYEQYF
TGTGCCAGCAGCTGGCCGCAGGGAAGCGCCTCGTCCTACGAGCAGTACTTC
>.|TRBJ1-4|TRBV6-1|.
CASSGGANPNEKLFF
TGTGCCAGCAGTGGAGGGGCTAACCCTAATGAAAAACTGTTTTTT
>.|TRBJ2-7|TRBV5-1|TRBD1
CASSSGQGVRGRNEQYF
TGCGCCAGCAGCTCTGGACAGGGAGTAAGGGGTCGGAACGAGCAGTACTTC
>.|TRBJ1-3|TRBV18|TRBD1
CASSPQGAAGNTIYF
TGTGCCAGCTCGCCTCAGGGGGCAGCGGGAAACACCATATATTTT
>.|TRBJ2-2|TRBV27|.
CASSLGRGPATGELFF
TGTGCCAGCAGTTTAGGGCGGGGACCCGCCACCGGGGAGCTGTTTTTT
>.|TRBJ1-2|TRBV30|.
CAWSVGGVGGYTF
TGTGCCTGGAGCGTGGGGGGCGTGGGTGGCTACACCTTC
>.|TRBJ1-1|TRBV27|.
CASSLNGNTEAFF
TGTGCCAGCAGTTTAAATGGGAACACTGAAGCTTTCTTT
>.|TRBJ1-1|TRBV7-2|TRBD1
CASSSWTGGNEAFF
TGTGCCAGCAGCTCCTGGACAGGGGGGAATGAAGCTTTCTTT
>.|TRBJ1-5|TRBV28|.
CASSLPSSDRSNQPQHF
TGTGCCAGCAGTTTACCTTCTTCGGACAGAAGCAATCAGCCCCAGCATTTT
>.|TRBJ1-5|TRBV7-4|TRBD1
CASSYGTADQPQHF
TGTGCCAGCAGTTACGGGACAGCTGATCAGCCCCAGCATTTT
>.|TRBJ1-6|TRBV4-2|.
CASSQEEGYNSPLHF
TGTGCCAGCAGCCAAGAGGAGGGCTATAATTCACCCCTCCACTTT